This T cell receptor beta chain is drawn from a study of read filtering for tumor transcriptome and immune sequencing. Across the study: About 8 patients were R-ISS I, roughly 15 were R-ISS II, about seven were R-ISS III. Per sample, TCR-region reads ranged about 4.05 to 10.27 million by IR-seq, roughly 80 to 1,300 by RNA-seq.

This clonotype was seen many times. What it recognizes is unknown. Overall study findings and caveats: Compared with RNA-seq, IR-seq gave much higher clonotype depth and reliability.

This CDR3 contains 15 residues. Germline CDR1 reads SGHDN; CDR2 reads FVKESK. Trimming stripped 4 bases from V and 4 bases from J, with 16 bases between. Molecular barcoded adaptors covering alpha/delta and beta/gamma chains were used on approximately 400 ng RNA. Each CDR3 protein is one row after TCRdb ran MiXCR on the reads. The top ten hold about 36% of the sample, which has roughly 41,000 distinct CDR3 sequences, roughly 13% seen once. The source material was a population of CD138-negative cells sorted from bone marrow. This receptor was obtained from a donor aged 40 or over with multiple myeloma. The chain carries TRBV14 and TRBJ2-5; D is uncertain. The CDR3 sequence is CASSPQRGKGETQYF. CDR3 in DNA: TGTGCCAGCAGCCCACAACGTGGGAAGGGAGAGACCCAGTACTTC. Full variable domain (outside the CDR3, taken from reference TRBV14 and TRBJ2-5): EAGVTQFPSHSVIEKGQTVTLRCDPISGHDNLYWYRRVMGKEIKFLLHFVKESKQDESGMPNNRFLAERTGGTYSTLKVQPAELEDSGVYFCASSPQRGKGETQYFGPGTRLLVL.